This is a list of T cell receptor beta chains from one sample in a study of blood T cell repertoires in COVID-19. Generated by immunoSEQ multiplex PCR, the TCRdb table keeps only in-frame clones and is missing some. The data hold some 100,000 clones, with roughly 85% observed a single time. Sequencing was carried out using PBMCs or T cells enriched from blood (not recorded which). These receptors all come from a woman in her fifties or sixties who had recovered from COVID-19. The CDR3 runs from the conserved cysteine through the conserved F or W. Fields, in order: D gene, clone size, V gene, J gene, CDR3 protein, CDR3 DNA. D genes are given only for firm matches. Size is omitted from some rows. Given values are once, few, many or a class for expanded clones.

d_call: .
clone_size: .
v_call: TRBV7-8
j_call: TRBJ1-5
cdr3_aa: CASSYRAGAGNQPQHF
cdr3_nt: TGTGCCAGCAGCTACCGGGCGGGCGCCGGCAATCAGCCCCAGCATTTT

d_call: TRBD1
clone_size: once
v_call: TRBV10-3
j_call: TRBJ1-2
cdr3_aa: CAITQGGPNYGYTF
cdr3_nt: TGTGCCATCACTCAGGGGGGACCGAACTATGGCTACACCTTC

d_call: TRBD1
clone_size: .
v_call: TRBV28
j_call: TRBJ2-3
cdr3_aa: CASSLFGAGGSSPDTQYF
cdr3_nt: TGTGCCAGCAGTTTATTCGGCGCAGGGGGTTCCTCCCCAGATACGCAGTATTTT

d_call: .
clone_size: .
v_call: TRBV29-1
j_call: TRBJ1-2
cdr3_aa: CSGTQGRNYGYTF
cdr3_nt: TGCAGCGGAACCCAGGGGCGTAACTATGGCTACACCTTC

d_call: .
clone_size: once
v_call: TRBV4-1
j_call: TRBJ1-1
cdr3_aa: CASSQGTSGTEAFF
cdr3_nt: TGCGCCAGCAGCCAAGGGACCTCGGGGACTGAAGCTTTCTTT

d_call: .
clone_size: few
v_call: TRBV21-1
j_call: TRBJ1-1
cdr3_aa: CASRRGTGWTEAFF
cdr3_nt: TGTGCCAGCAGAAGGGGGACAGGTTGGACTGAAGCTTTCTTT

d_call: .
clone_size: .
v_call: TRBV28
j_call: TRBJ2-1
cdr3_aa: CASSLEQEQFF
cdr3_nt: TGTGCCAGCAGTTTAGAACAGGAGCAGTTCTTC

d_call: TRBD1
clone_size: .
v_call: TRBV10-1
j_call: TRBJ2-7
cdr3_aa: CASSEGQGTGEQYF
cdr3_nt: TGCGCCAGCAGTGAGGGACAGGGAACGGGCGAGCAGTACTTC

d_call: .
clone_size: .
v_call: TRBV28
j_call: TRBJ2-7
cdr3_aa: CASRREEQYF
cdr3_nt: TGTGCCAGCCGAAGGGAGGAGCAGTACTTC

d_call: .
clone_size: .
v_call: TRBV3-1/TRBV3-2
j_call: TRBJ1-5
cdr3_aa: CASSQGLQGQPQHF
cdr3_nt: TGTGCCAGCAGCCAAGGCCTACAGGGACAGCCCCAGCATTTT

d_call: .
clone_size: .
v_call: TRBV6-5
j_call: TRBJ1-2
cdr3_aa: CASSFGRVLGGYTF
cdr3_nt: TGTGCCAGCAGCTTCGGCAGGGTCCTCGGAGGCTACACCTTC

d_call: .
clone_size: .
v_call: TRBV6-5
j_call: TRBJ1-3
cdr3_aa: CASSQSGISGNTIYF
cdr3_nt: TGTGCCAGCAGCCAATCCGGGATCTCTGGAAACACCATATATTTT

d_call: .
clone_size: .
v_call: TRBV10-3
j_call: TRBJ1-3
cdr3_aa: CAISVPQGTGNTIYF
cdr3_nt: TGTGCCATCAGTGTCCCACAGGGAACTGGAAACACCATATATTTT

d_call: TRBD1
clone_size: .
v_call: TRBV5-1
j_call: TRBJ1-2
cdr3_aa: CASSFGTGYGYTF
cdr3_nt: TGCGCCAGCAGCTTTGGGACAGGCTATGGCTACACCTTC

d_call: .
clone_size: once
v_call: TRBV28
j_call: TRBJ2-2
cdr3_aa: CASSSQGWNTGELFF
cdr3_nt: TGTGCCAGCAGCTCACAGGGTTGGAACACCGGGGAGCTGTTTTTT

d_call: .
clone_size: .
v_call: TRBV28
j_call: TRBJ1-1
cdr3_aa: CASSLQNTEAFF
cdr3_nt: TGTGCCAGCAGTTTACAGAACACTGAAGCTTTCTTT

d_call: TRBD1
clone_size: .
v_call: TRBV19
j_call: TRBJ1-4
cdr3_aa: CASSRGPGTENEKLFF
cdr3_nt: TGTGCCAGTAGTAGGGGCCCCGGGACAGAAAATGAAAAACTGTTTTTT

d_call: TRBD1
clone_size: .
v_call: TRBV7-3
j_call: TRBJ1-6
cdr3_aa: CASSETGAPYNSPLHF
cdr3_nt: TGTGCCAGCAGCGAAACAGGGGCGCCCTATAATTCACCCCTCCACTTT

d_call: TRBD1
clone_size: .
v_call: TRBV28
j_call: TRBJ2-7
cdr3_aa: CASSLSGQGAYEQYF
cdr3_nt: TGTGCCAGCAGTTTGTCGGGACAGGGGGCTTACGAGCAGTACTTC

d_call: .
clone_size: .
v_call: TRBV30
j_call: TRBJ2-7
cdr3_aa: CAWGSRVYEQYF
cdr3_nt: TGTGCCTGGGGGAGCAGGGTCTACGAGCAGTACTTC

d_call: .
clone_size: .
v_call: TRBV6-1
j_call: TRBJ2-7
cdr3_aa: CASSERAYEQYF
cdr3_nt: TGTGCCAGCAGTGAGAGAGCCTACGAGCAGTACTTC

d_call: .
clone_size: .
v_call: TRBV9
j_call: TRBJ1-6
cdr3_aa: CASSVVGESPLHF
cdr3_nt: TGTGCCAGCAGCGTAGTGGGCGAGTCACCCCTCCACTTT

d_call: .
clone_size: many
v_call: TRBV3-1/TRBV3-2
j_call: TRBJ1-1
cdr3_aa: CASSHLIQGEAFF
cdr3_nt: TGTGCCAGCAGCCACTTAATACAGGGTGAAGCTTTCTTT

d_call: TRBD1
clone_size: few
v_call: TRBV28
j_call: TRBJ1-2
cdr3_aa: CASSLPGQGGYGYTF
cdr3_nt: TGTGCCAGCAGCCTACCGGGACAGGGAGGCTATGGCTACACCTTC

d_call: TRBD1
clone_size: few
v_call: TRBV27
j_call: TRBJ1-2
cdr3_aa: CASSFQGAGGYTF
cdr3_nt: TGTGCCAGCAGTTTCCAGGGGGCAGGAGGCTACACCTTC

d_call: .
clone_size: once
v_call: TRBV15
j_call: TRBJ2-2
cdr3_aa: CATSRVGANTGELFF
cdr3_nt: TGTGCCACCAGCAGAGTAGGGGCGAACACCGGGGAGCTGTTTTTT

d_call: .
clone_size: .
v_call: TRBV11-2
j_call: TRBJ2-7
cdr3_aa: CASSLDRHSLYEQYF
cdr3_nt: TGTGCCAGCAGCTTAGACCGACATAGTCTCTACGAGCAGTACTTC

d_call: TRBD1
clone_size: .
v_call: TRBV15
j_call: TRBJ2-3
cdr3_aa: CATSRGGTGPSDTQYF
cdr3_nt: TGTGCCACCAGCAGGGGTGGGACAGGCCCGTCAGATACGCAGTATTTT

d_call: .
clone_size: few
v_call: TRBV28
j_call: TRBJ1-2
cdr3_aa: CASSPPKDSRLYGYTF
cdr3_nt: TGTGCCAGCAGTCCCCCGAAGGACAGCAGGCTCTATGGCTACACCTTC

d_call: .
clone_size: .
v_call: TRBV29-1
j_call: TRBJ2-7
cdr3_aa: CSGLEVGSEQYF
cdr3_nt: TGCAGCGGACTAGAGGTGGGGTCCGAGCAGTACTTC

d_call: .
clone_size: .
v_call: TRBV10-3
j_call: TRBJ2-3
cdr3_aa: CATSQAQTPDTQYF
cdr3_nt: TGTGCCACCTCCCAAGCCCAGACACCAGATACGCAGTATTTT

d_call: TRBD2
clone_size: .
v_call: TRBV5-1
j_call: TRBJ2-1
cdr3_aa: CASSLVTSGSYNEQFF
cdr3_nt: TGCGCCAGCAGCTTGGTTACTAGCGGGAGCTACAATGAGCAGTTCTTC

d_call: TRBD2
clone_size: .
v_call: TRBV28
j_call: TRBJ2-2
cdr3_aa: CASSSWASGSGTGELFF
cdr3_nt: TGTGCCAGCAGTTCTTGGGCAAGCGGGAGCGGGACCGGGGAGCTGTTTTTT

d_call: .
clone_size: .
v_call: TRBV28
j_call: TRBJ1-3
cdr3_aa: CASSQGGENTIYF
cdr3_nt: TGTGCCAGCAGCCAGGGCGGAGAAAACACCATATATTTT

d_call: TRBD2
clone_size: .
v_call: TRBV7-2
j_call: TRBJ2-3
cdr3_aa: CASSPRTSGGVTTQYF
cdr3_nt: TGTGCCAGCAGCCCACGGACTAGCGGGGGGGTGACTACGCAGTATTTT

d_call: .
clone_size: .
v_call: TRBV5-1
j_call: TRBJ2-2
cdr3_aa: CASSPGRGVGELFF
cdr3_nt: TGCGCCAGCAGCCCCGGACGGGGAGTCGGGGAGCTGTTTTTT

d_call: .
clone_size: once
v_call: TRBV2
j_call: TRBJ1-1
cdr3_aa: CASSDQSNTEAFF
cdr3_nt: TGTGCCAGCAGTGACCAGTCGAACACTGAAGCTTTCTTT

d_call: .
clone_size: once
v_call: TRBV3-1/TRBV3-2
j_call: TRBJ1-6
cdr3_aa: CASSQLQSYNSPLHF
cdr3_nt: TGTGCCAGCAGCCAGCTGCAGTCTTATAATTCACCCCTCCACTTT

d_call: .
clone_size: .
v_call: TRBV27
j_call: TRBJ1-2
cdr3_aa: CASSLFPDAPGGYTF
cdr3_nt: TGTGCCAGCAGTCTCTTCCCCGACGCCCCGGGGGGCTACACCTTC

d_call: .
clone_size: .
v_call: TRBV18
j_call: TRBJ1-2
cdr3_aa: CASSPPSLAREYGYTF
cdr3_nt: TGTGCCAGCTCACCACCGTCTCTGGCCCGGGAGTATGGCTACACCTTC

d_call: TRBD1
clone_size: once
v_call: TRBV28
j_call: TRBJ2-1
cdr3_aa: CASSPNSGGIYNEQFF
cdr3_nt: TGTGCCAGCAGTCCGAATTCAGGGGGAATTTACAATGAGCAGTTCTTC

d_call: TRBD2
clone_size: once
v_call: TRBV5-1
j_call: TRBJ2-2
cdr3_aa: CASSNGTSAGELFF
cdr3_nt: TGCGCCAGCAGCAACGGGACTAGTGCCGGGGAGCTGTTTTTT

d_call: .
clone_size: .
v_call: TRBV28
j_call: TRBJ2-1
cdr3_aa: CASSWSNFDEQFF
cdr3_nt: TGTGCCAGCAGTTGGTCCAACTTCGATGAGCAGTTCTTC

d_call: TRBD1
clone_size: .
v_call: TRBV28
j_call: TRBJ1-1
cdr3_aa: CASNMDRGRTEAFF
cdr3_nt: TGTGCCAGCAATATGGACAGGGGGCGTACTGAAGCTTTCTTT

d_call: .
clone_size: .
v_call: TRBV6-5
j_call: TRBJ1-1
cdr3_aa: CASSYSTGWTEAFF
cdr3_nt: TGTGCCAGCAGTTACTCAACAGGGTGGACCGAAGCTTTCTTT

d_call: TRBD1
clone_size: few
v_call: TRBV11-2
j_call: TRBJ2-7
cdr3_aa: CASSPSRTGPYEQYF
cdr3_nt: TGTGCCAGCAGCCCAAGTCGGACAGGACCCTACGAGCAGTACTTC

d_call: .
clone_size: .
v_call: TRBV9
j_call: TRBJ1-2
cdr3_aa: CASSVNPLSSSLYGYTF
cdr3_nt: TGTGCCAGCAGCGTCAATCCCCTATCATCTTCGTTATATGGCTACACCTTC

d_call: .
clone_size: .
v_call: TRBV6-1
j_call: TRBJ2-7
cdr3_aa: CASSEAADSYEQYF
cdr3_nt: TGTGCCAGCAGTGAAGCCGCAGACTCCTACGAGCAGTACTTC

d_call: TRBD1
clone_size: .
v_call: TRBV6-5
j_call: TRBJ1-1
cdr3_aa: CASKRLDRGNEAFF
cdr3_nt: TGTGCCAGCAAAAGGTTGGACAGGGGCAATGAAGCTTTCTTT

d_call: TRBD2
clone_size: .
v_call: TRBV7-3
j_call: TRBJ2-2
cdr3_aa: CASSLTGTSGLNTGELFF
cdr3_nt: TGTGCCAGCAGCTTAACGGGGACTAGCGGGCTGAACACCGGGGAGCTGTTTTTT

d_call: .
clone_size: .
v_call: TRBV27
j_call: TRBJ2-3
cdr3_aa: CASSLSSTDKDTQYF
cdr3_nt: TGTGCCAGCAGTTTATCGAGTACAGATAAAGATACGCAGTATTTT